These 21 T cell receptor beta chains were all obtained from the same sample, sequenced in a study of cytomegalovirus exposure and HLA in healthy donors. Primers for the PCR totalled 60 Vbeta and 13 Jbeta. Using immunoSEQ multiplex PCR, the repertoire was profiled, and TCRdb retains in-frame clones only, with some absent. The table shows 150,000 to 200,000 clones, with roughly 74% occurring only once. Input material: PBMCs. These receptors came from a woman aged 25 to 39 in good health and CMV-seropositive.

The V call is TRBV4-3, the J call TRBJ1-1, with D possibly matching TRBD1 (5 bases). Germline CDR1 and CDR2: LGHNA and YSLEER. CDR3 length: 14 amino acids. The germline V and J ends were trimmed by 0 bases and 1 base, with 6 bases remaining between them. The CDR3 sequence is CASSQDQGNTEAFF. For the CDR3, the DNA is TGCGCCAGCAGCCAAGACCAGGGGAACACTGAAGCTTTCTTT.

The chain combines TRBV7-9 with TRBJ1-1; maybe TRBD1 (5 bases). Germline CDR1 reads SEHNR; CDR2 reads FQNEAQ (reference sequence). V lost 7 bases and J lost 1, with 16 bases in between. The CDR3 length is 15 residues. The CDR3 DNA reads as TGTGCCAGCATCATTCCTGACAGACCGAACACTGAAGCTTTCTTT. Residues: CASIIPDRPNTEAFF. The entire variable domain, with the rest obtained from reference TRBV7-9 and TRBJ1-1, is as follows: DTGVSQNPRHKITKRGQNVTFRCDPISEHNRLYWYRQTLGQGPEFLTYFQNEAQLEKSRLLSDRFSAERPKGSFSTLEIQRTEQGDSAMYLCASIIPDRPNTEAFFGQGTRLTVV.

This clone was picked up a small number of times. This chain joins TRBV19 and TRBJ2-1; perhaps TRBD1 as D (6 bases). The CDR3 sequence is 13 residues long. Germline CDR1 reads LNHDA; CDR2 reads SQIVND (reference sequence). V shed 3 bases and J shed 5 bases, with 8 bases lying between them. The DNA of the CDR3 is TGTGCCAGTAGTATGGACAGACACAATGAGCAGTTCTTC. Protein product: CASSMDRHNEQFF.

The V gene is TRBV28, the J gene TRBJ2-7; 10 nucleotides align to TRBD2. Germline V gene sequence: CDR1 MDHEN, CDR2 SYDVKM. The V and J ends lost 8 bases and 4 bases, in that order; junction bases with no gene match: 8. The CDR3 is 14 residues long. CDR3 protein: CASSQVTSGYEQYF. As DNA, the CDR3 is TGTGCCAGCTCTCAGGTGACTAGCGGGTACGAGCAGTACTTC.

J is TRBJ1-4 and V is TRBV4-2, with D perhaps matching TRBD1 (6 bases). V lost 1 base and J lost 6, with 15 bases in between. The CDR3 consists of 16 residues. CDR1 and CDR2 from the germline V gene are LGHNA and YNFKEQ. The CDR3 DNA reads TGTGCCAGCAGCCAAGGACACAGGGTGGGGGATGAAAAACTGTTTTTT. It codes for CASSQGHRVGDEKLFF.

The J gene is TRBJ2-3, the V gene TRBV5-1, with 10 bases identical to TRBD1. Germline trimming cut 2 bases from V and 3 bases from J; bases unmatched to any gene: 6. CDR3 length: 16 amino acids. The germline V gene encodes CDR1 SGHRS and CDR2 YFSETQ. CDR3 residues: CASSLEGTGVTDTQYF. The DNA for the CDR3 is TGCGCCAGCAGCTTAGAAGGGACAGGGGTTACAGATACGCAGTATTTT. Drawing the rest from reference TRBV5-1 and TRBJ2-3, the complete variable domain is KAGVTQTPRYLIKTRGQQVTLSCSPISGHRSVSWYQQTPGQGLQFLFEYFSETQRNKGNFPGRFSGRQFSNSRSEMNVSTLELGDSALYLCASSLEGTGVTDTQYFGPGTRLTVL.

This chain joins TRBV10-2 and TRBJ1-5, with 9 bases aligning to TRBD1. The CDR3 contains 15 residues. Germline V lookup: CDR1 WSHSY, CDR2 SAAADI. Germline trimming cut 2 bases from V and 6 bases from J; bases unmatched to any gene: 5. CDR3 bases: TGCGCCAGCAGTGAGGGGGGGACAGGGCGTCAGCCCCAGCATTTT. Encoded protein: CASSEGGTGRQPQHF.

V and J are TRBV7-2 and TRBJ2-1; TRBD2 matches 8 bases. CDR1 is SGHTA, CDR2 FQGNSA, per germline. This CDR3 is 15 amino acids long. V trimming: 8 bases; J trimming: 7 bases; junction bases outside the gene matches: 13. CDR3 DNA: TGTGCCAGCCGGGGCGGGGGGAGAATGTTGAATGAGCAGTTCTTC. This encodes CASRGGGRMLNEQFF.

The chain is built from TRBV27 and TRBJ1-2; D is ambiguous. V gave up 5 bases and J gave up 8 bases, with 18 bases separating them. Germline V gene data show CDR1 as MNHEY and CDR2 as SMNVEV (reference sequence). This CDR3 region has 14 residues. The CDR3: CASSPPGGSRGYTF. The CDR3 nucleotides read TGTGCCAGCAGTCCCCCGGGAGGTAGCCGGGGCTACACCTTC.

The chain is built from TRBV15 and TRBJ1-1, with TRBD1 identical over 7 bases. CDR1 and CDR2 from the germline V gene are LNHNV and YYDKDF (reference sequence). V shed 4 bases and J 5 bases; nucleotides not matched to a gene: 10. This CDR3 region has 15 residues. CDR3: CATSKITDRLTEAFF. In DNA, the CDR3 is TGTGCCACCAGCAAGATTACGGACAGGTTGACTGAAGCTTTCTTT.

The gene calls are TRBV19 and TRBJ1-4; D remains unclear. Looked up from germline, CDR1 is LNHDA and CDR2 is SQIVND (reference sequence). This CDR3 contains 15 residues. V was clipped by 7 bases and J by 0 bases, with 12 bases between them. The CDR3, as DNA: TGTGCCAGTACCGTTCGGGTTGCAACTAATGAAAAACTGTTTTTT. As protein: CASTVRVATNEKLFF.

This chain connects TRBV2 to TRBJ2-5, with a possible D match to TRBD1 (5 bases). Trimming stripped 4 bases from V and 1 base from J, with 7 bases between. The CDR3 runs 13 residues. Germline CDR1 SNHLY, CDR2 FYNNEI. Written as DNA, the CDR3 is TGTGCCAGCAGTGGACAGTTCCAAGAGACCCAGTACTTC. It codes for CASSGQFQETQYF. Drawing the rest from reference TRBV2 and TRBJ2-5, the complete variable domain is EPEVTQTPSHQVTQMGQEVILRCVPISNHLYFYWYRQILGQKVEFLVSFYNNEISEKSEIFDDQFSVERPDGSNFTLKIRSTKLEDSAMYFCASSGQFQETQYFGPGTRLLVL.

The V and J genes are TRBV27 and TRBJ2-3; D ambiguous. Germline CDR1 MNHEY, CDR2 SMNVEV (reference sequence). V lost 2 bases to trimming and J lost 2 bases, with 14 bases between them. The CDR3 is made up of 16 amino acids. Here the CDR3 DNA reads TGTGCCAGCAGTTTAAAGGCGGCCCGTGACACAGATACGCAGTATTTT. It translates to CASSLKAARDTDTQYF.

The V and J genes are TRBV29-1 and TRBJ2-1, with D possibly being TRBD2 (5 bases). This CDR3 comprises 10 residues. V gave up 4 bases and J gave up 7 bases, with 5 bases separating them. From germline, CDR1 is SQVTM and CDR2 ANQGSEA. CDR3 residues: CSVAGNEQFF. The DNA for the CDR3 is TGCAGCGTTGCGGGGAATGAGCAGTTCTTC.

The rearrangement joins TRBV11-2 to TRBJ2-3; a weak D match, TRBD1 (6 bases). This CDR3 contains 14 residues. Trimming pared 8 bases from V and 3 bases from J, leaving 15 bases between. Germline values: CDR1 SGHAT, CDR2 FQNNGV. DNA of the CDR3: TGTGCCAGCTTTTCAGGGGTGTTTACAGATACGCAGTATTTT. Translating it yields CASFSGVFTDTQYF.

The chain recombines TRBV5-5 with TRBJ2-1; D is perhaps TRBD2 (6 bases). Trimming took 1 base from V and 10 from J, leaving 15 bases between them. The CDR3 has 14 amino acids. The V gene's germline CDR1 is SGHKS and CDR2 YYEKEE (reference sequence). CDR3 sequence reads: CASSLRVEAGEQFF. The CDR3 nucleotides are TGTGCCAGCAGCTTGCGGGTTGAGGCGGGAGAGCAGTTCTTC.

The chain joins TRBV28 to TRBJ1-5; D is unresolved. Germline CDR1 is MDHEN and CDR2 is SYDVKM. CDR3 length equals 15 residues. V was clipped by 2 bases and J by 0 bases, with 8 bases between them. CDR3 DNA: TGTGCCAGCAGTTTACACTCGGGTAGCAATCAGCCCCAGCATTTT. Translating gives CASSLHSGSNQPQHF.

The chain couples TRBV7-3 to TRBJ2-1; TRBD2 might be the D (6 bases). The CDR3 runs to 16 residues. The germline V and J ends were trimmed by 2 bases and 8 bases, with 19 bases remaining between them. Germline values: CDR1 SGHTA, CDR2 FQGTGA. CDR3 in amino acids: CASSLLGQGGFDEQFF. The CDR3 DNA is TGTGCCAGCAGCTTACTGGGCCAGGGAGGCTTCGATGAGCAGTTCTTC.

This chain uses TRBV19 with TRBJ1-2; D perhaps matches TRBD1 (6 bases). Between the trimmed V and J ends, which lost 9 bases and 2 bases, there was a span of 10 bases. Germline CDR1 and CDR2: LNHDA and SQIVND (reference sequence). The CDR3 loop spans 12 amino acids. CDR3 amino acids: CASRGQNYGYTF. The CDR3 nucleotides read TGTGCCAGCAGGGGCCAGAACTATGGCTACACCTTC.

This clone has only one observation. Here the CDR3 reads CSVGGGSNQPQHF. The CDR3 DNA reads TGCAGCGTTGGGGGGGGGAGCAATCAGCCCCAGCATTTT. The genes are TRBV29-1 and TRBJ1-5; perhaps TRBD1 as D (5 bases). The germline CDR1 and CDR2 sequences are SQVTM and ANQGSEA. The V end was cut by 4 bases, the J end by 1 base, with 8 bases between. The CDR3 runs to 13 residues. Drawing the rest from reference TRBV29-1 and TRBJ1-5, the complete variable domain is SAVISQKPSRDICQRGTSLTIQCQVDSQVTMMFWYRQQPGQSLTLIATANQGSEATYESGFVIDKFPISRPNLTFSTLTVSNMSPEDSSIYLCSVGGGSNQPQHFGDGTRLSIL.

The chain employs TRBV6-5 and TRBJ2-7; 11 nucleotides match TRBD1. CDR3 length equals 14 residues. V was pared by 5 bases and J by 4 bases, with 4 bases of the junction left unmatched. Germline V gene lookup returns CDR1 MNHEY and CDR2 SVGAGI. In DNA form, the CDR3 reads TGTGCCAGCAGTCGGACAGGGGGCTTATACGAGCAGTACTTC. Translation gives CASSRTGGLYEQYF.